In this sample, the clone carrying this T cell receptor beta chain turned up many times. The antigen is undetermined. The data derive from a study of T-cell memory formation after mild COVID-19. Study-level points and caveats: Some responding clones appeared in pre-infection memory, suggesting cross-reactive memory joined. Mostly located in CM and EM were contracting CD4+ clones, with contracting CD8+ clones located in EMRA.

Via MiXCR, TCRdb re-called the 5' RACE reads, giving one row per CDR3 protein. This table holds about 130,000 distinct CDR3 sequences, roughly 6% found once. Trimming took off 0 bases at V and 7 bases at J, with 14 bases between the two ends. The CDR3 extends over 15 amino acids. Germline V lookup: CDR1 SGHRS, CDR2 YFSETQ. The sample was PBMCs or a T cell subset sorted from them (not recorded which). The rearrangement joins TRBV5-1 to TRBJ2-1; D may be TRBD2 (5 bases). This TCR came from an adult woman who had mild COVID-19 (a few samples of this study predate the infection). Cell type and time point are not known. The CDR3 nucleotides are TGCGCCAGCAGCTTGGTGACTATACGCACGAATGAGCAGTTCTTC. The encoded protein is CASSLVTIRTNEQFF.